The rows below give T cell receptor beta chains drawn from one sample of a study of T cells in Graves' hyperthyroidism and ophthalmopathy. From the multiplex PCR reads, TCRdb called clonotypes with MiXCR, one entry per CDR3 protein. The sample holds about 680,000 distinct CDR3 sequences; 30% to 40% are singletons and the top ten take around 30%. Sequenced sample: blood. These TCRs come from a woman in her thirties or forties with Graves' hyperthyroidism. Each CDR3 is given with its conserved first and last residue. The D gene is left open where the match is weak. Rows may omit the clone size; those that give it use once, few, many or a size class.

CDR3 DNA: TGCAGCGTTCGGCTAGCGGGAAGAAACACCATATATTTT
CDR3 protein: CSVRLAGRNTIYF
clone size: .
V gene: TRBV29-1
J gene: TRBJ1-3
D gene: .

CDR3 DNA: TGCGCCAGCTTCCTGACGGGACAGGTAAATCAGCCCCAGCATTTT
CDR3 protein: CASFLTGQVNQPQHF
clone size: few
V gene: TRBV5-1
J gene: TRBJ1-5
D gene: TRBD1

CDR3 DNA: TGCAGTTTATCACAGCACTCTGGAAACACCATATATTTT
CDR3 protein: CSLSQHSGNTIYF
clone size: .
V gene: TRBV20-1
J gene: TRBJ1-3
D gene: .

CDR3 DNA: TGTGCCAGCAGCATACCCCAGGGCGCGGTGGAGACCCAGTACTTC
CDR3 protein: CASSIPQGAVETQYF
clone size: many
V gene: TRBV12-3/TRBV12-4
J gene: TRBJ2-5
D gene: .

CDR3 DNA: TGCGCCAGCAGCTTGTTTTCTCTCAGGGGCACTGAAGCTTTCTTT
CDR3 protein: CASSLFSLRGTEAFF
clone size: many
V gene: TRBV5-1
J gene: TRBJ1-1
D gene: .

CDR3 DNA: TGTGCCAGCAGTTACTCGGCTAGCGGGGGTTACGAGCAGTACTTC
CDR3 protein: CASSYSASGGYEQYF
clone size: .
V gene: TRBV6-2/TRBV6-3
J gene: TRBJ2-7
D gene: TRBD2

CDR3 DNA: TGTGCCACCACGAATGTAGAGGGAAACACCATATATTTT
CDR3 protein: CATTNVEGNTIYF
clone size: few
V gene: TRBV19
J gene: TRBJ1-3
D gene: .

CDR3 DNA: TGTGCCAGCGGGACTAGCGGCCGTGCCACCGGGGAGCTGTTTTTT
CDR3 protein: CASGTSGRATGELFF
clone size: .
V gene: TRBV19
J gene: TRBJ2-2
D gene: TRBD2

CDR3 DNA: TGTGCCAGCATGAGGGAAAGCTCCTACAATGAGCAGTTCTTC
CDR3 protein: CASMRESSYNEQFF
clone size: .
V gene: TRBV2
J gene: TRBJ2-1
D gene: .

CDR3 DNA: TGTGCCAGCAGTATTATCGGGACAGAGCGCTACTTC
CDR3 protein: CASSIIGTERYF
clone size: many
V gene: TRBV12-3/TRBV12-4
J gene: TRBJ2-7
D gene: TRBD1

CDR3 DNA: TGTGCCAGCAGCCGGACAGGCAAAGAAGCTTTCTTT
CDR3 protein: CASSRTGKEAFF
clone size: .
V gene: TRBV3-1
J gene: TRBJ1-1
D gene: TRBD1

CDR3 DNA: TGTGCCAGCAGCTCCCCGGGACAGGGGGCTAAAGGCTACACCTTC
CDR3 protein: CASSSPGQGAKGYTF
clone size: few
V gene: TRBV7-8
J gene: TRBJ1-2
D gene: TRBD1

CDR3 DNA: TGTGCCAGCAGCCCGGCACAACAGGCAACTAATGAAAAACTGTTTTTT
CDR3 protein: CASSPAQQATNEKLFF
clone size: .
V gene: TRBV7-2
J gene: TRBJ1-4
D gene: .

CDR3 DNA: TGCGCCAGCCGCAGTAGTGGGCAGGGAGGGGAAAAACTGTTTTTT
CDR3 protein: CASRSSGQGGEKLFF
clone size: .
V gene: TRBV7-2
J gene: TRBJ1-4
D gene: .

CDR3 DNA: TGTGCCAGCAGCTCAAACGTCGACGGGAGGTTCTCCTACGAGCAGTACTTC
CDR3 protein: CASSSNVDGRFSYEQYF
clone size: once
V gene: TRBV2
J gene: TRBJ2-7
D gene: TRBD2

CDR3 DNA: TGCAGCGTTGAAGCTGGGTTGGGCTTAAGCGGCTACACCTTC
CDR3 protein: CSVEAGLGLSGYTF
clone size: .
V gene: TRBV29-1
J gene: TRBJ1-2
D gene: .

CDR3 DNA: TGTGCCATCAGTGAGCAGACTCCACACACCATATATTTT
CDR3 protein: CAISEQTPHTIYF
clone size: many
V gene: TRBV10-3
J gene: TRBJ1-3
D gene: .

CDR3 DNA: TGTGCCATCAGTGAGGGACAGAGACCCTACGAGCAGTACTTC
CDR3 protein: CAISEGQRPYEQYF
clone size: .
V gene: TRBV10-3
J gene: TRBJ2-7
D gene: .

CDR3 DNA: TGTGCCAGCAGTCCACAAAGCGGTGGGTCCCCCCTCCACTTT
CDR3 protein: CASSPQSGGSPLHF
clone size: .
V gene: TRBV2
J gene: TRBJ1-6
D gene: .

CDR3 DNA: TGTGCCAGCAGCTCCACAGGGGGTCTCGAGACCCAGTACTTC
CDR3 protein: CASSSTGGLETQYF
clone size: many
V gene: TRBV7-9
J gene: TRBJ2-5
D gene: TRBD1

CDR3 DNA: TGTGCCAGCAGCCAACCCAGCGTGAGGGGCACTGAAGCTTTCTTT
CDR3 protein: CASSQPSVRGTEAFF
clone size: few
V gene: TRBV3-1
J gene: TRBJ1-1
D gene: .

CDR3 DNA: TGTGCCAGCAGCTTGACAGGGGGCGCTAACTATGGCTACACCTTC
CDR3 protein: CASSLTGGANYGYTF
clone size: many
V gene: TRBV7-2
J gene: TRBJ1-2
D gene: TRBD1

CDR3 DNA: TGCGCCAGCAGTGGTCCAGGGACAGGGCGGTACGAGCAGTACTTC
CDR3 protein: CASSGPGTGRYEQYF
clone size: .
V gene: TRBV10-1
J gene: TRBJ2-7
D gene: TRBD1

CDR3 DNA: TGTGCCAGCAGTTTATGGCAGGGAGCCTATGGCTACACCTTC
CDR3 protein: CASSLWQGAYGYTF
clone size: few
V gene: TRBV28
J gene: TRBJ1-2
D gene: .

CDR3 DNA: TGTGCCACCCGGAGACAGGCCGACAATCAGCCCCAGCATTTT
CDR3 protein: CATRRQADNQPQHF
clone size: many
V gene: TRBV6-2/TRBV6-3
J gene: TRBJ1-5
D gene: .

CDR3 DNA: TGTGCCAGCAGTTGGAGATCAATAGGAAAACTGTTTTTT
CDR3 protein: CASSWRSIGKLFF
clone size: .
V gene: TRBV6-5
J gene: TRBJ1-4
D gene: .

CDR3 DNA: TGTGCCAGTAGTACCGGGGGCGCGGATGAAAAACTGTTTTTT
CDR3 protein: CASSTGGADEKLFF
clone size: many
V gene: TRBV19
J gene: TRBJ1-4
D gene: .

CDR3 DNA: TGTGCCAGTAGTATCGGACAGGTTAGCAATCAGCCCCAGCATTTT
CDR3 protein: CASSIGQVSNQPQHF
clone size: many
V gene: TRBV19
J gene: TRBJ1-5
D gene: TRBD1

CDR3 DNA: TGTGCCAGCAGTTATGATATTGGCAATCAGCCCCAGCATTTT
CDR3 protein: CASSYDIGNQPQHF
clone size: .
V gene: TRBV6-5
J gene: TRBJ1-5
D gene: .